The source of this T cell receptor (beta chain) is a study of T cells in Graves' hyperthyroidism and ophthalmopathy. Duration under 3 months, a NOSPECS grade of at least 4, and a Clinical Activity Score of at least 3 characterized the ophthalmopathy patients. TCR beta CDR3 region amplification was performed from RNA transcripts. Carried out on the TCR CDR3, a first-round RT-PCR used the HTBI primer set. TCRdb passed the multiplex PCR reads through MiXCR, listing each CDR3 protein once. The sample has about 600,000 distinct CDR3 sequences, about 14% seen once. The CDR3 contains 15 residues. With 0 bases clipped from V and 7 bases from J, the junction kept 6 bases outside the gene matches. The V gene's germline CDR1 is LGHNA and CDR2 YSLEER.

The chain links TRBV4-3 to TRBJ2-7; 10 nucleotides agree with TRBD1. What was sequenced was blood. This TCR was recovered from a woman aged 18-30 years with Graves' ophthalmopathy. The CDR3 DNA reads as TGCGCCAGCAGCCAAGATGGGGACAGGGGCCGGGAGCAGTACTTC. Amino acids: CASSQDGDRGREQYF.